This T cell receptor (beta chain) comes out of a study of long-term antiretroviral therapy in people with HIV. General observations from the study: Although diversity increased after ART, it remained lower than in transplant donor controls.

immunoSEQ v3.0 was run at survey level. Assay: immunoSEQ multiplex PCR; the TCRdb copy retains only in-frame clones and omits some. Of tens of thousands of clones listed, 95% to 96% were seen once; the top ten hold under 2.5%. To note about this clone: Its target is not known.

This CDR3 region has 13 residues. CDR1 is MNHEY and CDR2 is SVGAGI in the germline V gene. Between the trimmed V and J ends, which lost 7 bases and 6 bases, there was a span of 13 bases. Post-ART PBMC samples numbered at least two per donor, and pre-ART ones at least one. The receptor's source is a man aged 25-45 years with HIV. This sample comprised unsorted PBMCs, obtained 6.5 to 6.6 years after starting antiretroviral therapy. J is TRBJ1-5 and V is TRBV6-5; tentative D call: TRBD1 (5 bases). The CDR3 DNA is TGTGCCAGCACTCCAGGGAAGAGTCAGCCCCAGCATTTT. Its translation: CASTPGKSQPQHF.